Shown below are 14 T cell receptor beta chains from a single sample sequenced in a study of T-cell memory formation after mild COVID-19 (dated by TCRdb to the early 2020s). The library was generated by 5' RACE. The instrument was an Illumina NovaSeq 6000. TCRdb reran the public reads through fastp at Q25 and MiXCR, keeping productive beta chains. All rows with the same CDR3 protein become a single entry with the most common DNA and genes. The sample data list 450,000 to 650,000 distinct CDR3 sequences, and about 20% of these were observed just once. The biggest ten clones account for roughly 8.1% of the sample. Sequences were obtained from PBMCs or a T cell subset sorted from them (not recorded which). These receptors were obtained from an adult woman who had mild COVID-19 (a few samples of this study predate the infection). The sample titles of this study are shuffled in the database, so cell type and time point are left out; the donor was told from shared clones.

The chain joins TRBV12-3 or TRBV12-4 to TRBJ2-2; no definite D call. The CDR3 totals 13 residues. Trimming took 2 bases from V and 7 from J, leaving 8 bases between them. The CDR3 spells CASSLSGVGELFF. In DNA, the CDR3 is TGTGCCAGCAGTTTATCCGGAGTCGGGGAGCTGTTTTTT.

The chain carries TRBV11-1 and TRBJ2-1; possibly TRBD2 for D (6 bases). The CDR3 is 14 amino acids. Trimming shortened V by 5 bases and J by 2 bases, and 10 bases separated the two germline ends. CDR1 and CDR2 (germline): SGHAT, FQDESV (reference sequence). CDR3 region: CASSRDSTYNEQFF. CDR3 in DNA: TGTGCCAGCAGCCGGGACTCCACCTACAATGAGCAGTTCTTC.

This clonotype was picked up a small number of times. The V and J genes are TRBV7-8 and TRBJ1-2, with D perhaps TRBD1 (6 bases). Germline V gene data show CDR1 as SGHVS and CDR2 as FQNEAQ. Trimming shortened V by 6 bases and J by 1 base, and 18 bases separated the two germline ends. This CDR3 contains 16 residues. The chain's CDR3 is CASSLAGTLYNYGYTF. The DNA of the CDR3 is TGTGCCAGCAGTCTAGCCGGGACACTTTATAACTATGGCTACACCTTC.

The chain is built from TRBV12-3 or TRBV12-4 and TRBJ1-2, with D uncertain. The length of the CDR3 is 14 residues. V lost 6 bases and J lost 5, with 16 bases in between. The CDR3 DNA is TGTGCCAGCAGCTCCCCGCCGGGTTTGTATGGCTACACCTTC. Protein product: CASSSPPGLYGYTF.

The chain is built from TRBV12-3 or TRBV12-4 and TRBJ1-6; 10 bases align to TRBD1. Trimming removed 6 bases from V and 9 bases from J; junction bases left unmatched: 5. The CDR3 spans 14 residues. CDR3 nucleotide sequence: TGTGCCAGCAGCCTGGGACAGGGGTTTTCACCCCTCCACTTT. Translated: CASSLGQGFSPLHF.

The rearrangement links TRBV9 to TRBJ2-1; TRBD2 might be the D (5 bases). The CDR3 is 12 residues long. V gave up 3 bases and J gave up 7 bases, with 8 bases separating them. Germline assignment: CDR1 SGDLS and CDR2 YYNGEE. This chain's CDR3 is CASSDTRNEQFF. CDR3 bases: TGTGCCAGCAGCGACACTAGGAATGAGCAGTTCTTC.

This clonotype has only a few counts. V usage is TRBV6-6 and J usage is TRBJ2-2; D may be TRBD1 (6 bases). Trimming removed 7 bases from V and 2 bases from J, with 20 bases in between. CDR1 is MNHNY, CDR2 SVGAGI, per germline (reference sequence). There are 17 residues in the CDR3. CDR3 region: CASIQAGARANTGELFF. The DNA for the CDR3 is TGTGCCAGCATCCAAGCAGGGGCCCGCGCCAACACCGGGGAGCTGTTTTTT.

In DNA, the CDR3 is TGTGCCAGCAGTTACCTTGGGGCCGGGATGAACACTGAAGCTTTCTTT. This sequence encodes CASSYLGAGMNTEAFF. The chain recombines TRBV6-2 or TRBV6-3 with TRBJ1-1, with a tentative D call TRBD1 (5 bases). This CDR3 comprises 16 residues. Germline CDR1 and CDR2: MNHEY and SVGEGT. Trimming took 2 bases from V and 0 from J, leaving 13 bases between them.

This clonotype was picked up a small number of times. The rearrangement links TRBV24-1 to TRBJ2-6, with D perhaps being TRBD1 or TRBD2 (5 bases each). V gave up 3 bases and J gave up 2 bases, with 13 bases separating them. The CDR3 is 17 amino acids. The V gene's germline CDR1 is KGHDR and CDR2 SFDVKD. The chain's CDR3 is CATSDPGTPPGANVLTF. The CDR3 coding sequence is TGTGCCACCAGTGATCCCGGGACGCCGCCTGGGGCCAACGTCCTGACTTTC.

The V gene is TRBV5-5, the J gene TRBJ2-7; TRBD2 is a possible D gene (6 bases). This CDR3 has 14 residues. V lost 0 bases and J lost 5, with 12 bases in between. Germline V gives CDR1 SGHKS, CDR2 YYEKEE (reference sequence). In DNA form, the CDR3 reads TGTGCCAGCAGCTTGGGGGACTTGGGGGACGAGCAGTACTTC. Amino acid sequence: CASSLGDLGDEQYF.

This rearrangement joins TRBV5-1 to TRBJ2-3, with D possibly being TRBD2 (5 bases). This CDR3 is built from 16 residues. Germline values: CDR1 SGHRS, CDR2 YFSETQ. The V end lost 0 bases, the J end lost 3 bases, and 14 bases lay between the germline ends. The CDR3 nucleotides are TGCGCCAGCAGCTTGGCCGGGGTCGGTGCGACAGATACGCAGTATTTT. This translates into CASSLAGVGATDTQYF.

This sequence joins TRBV11-2 and TRBJ2-7; no firm D call. This CDR3 has 17 residues. CDR1 is SGHAT, CDR2 FQNNGV, per germline. Trimming took 1 base from V and 1 from J, leaving 17 bases between them. CDR3 DNA sequence: TGTGCCAGCAGCTTAGGGCCGCTAGTTGGGTCATCCTACGAGCAGTACTTC. Protein sequence: CASSLGPLVGSSYEQYF.

The chain carries TRBV6-2 or TRBV6-3 and TRBJ2-1; D tentatively reads TRBD1 or TRBD2 (5 bases each). Trimming took 6 bases from V and 0 from J, leaving 12 bases between them. The CDR3 covers 15 residues. Germline lookup yields CDR1 MNHEY and CDR2 SVGEGT. The CDR3 DNA reads as TGTGCCAGCAGAAAGGCAGGGAGCTCCTACAATGAGCAGTTCTTC. It is translated as CASRKAGSSYNEQFF.

The genes are TRBV21-1 and TRBJ2-7; TRBD1, the table's D call, lacks a check against the DNA. TRBV21-1 is shown as a pseudogene. The CDR3 extends over 15 amino acids. The CDR3 reads CASSKSKGKIYEQYF. In DNA form, the CDR3 reads TGTGCCAGCAGCAAATCAAAGGGGAAAATCTACGAGCAGTACTTC.